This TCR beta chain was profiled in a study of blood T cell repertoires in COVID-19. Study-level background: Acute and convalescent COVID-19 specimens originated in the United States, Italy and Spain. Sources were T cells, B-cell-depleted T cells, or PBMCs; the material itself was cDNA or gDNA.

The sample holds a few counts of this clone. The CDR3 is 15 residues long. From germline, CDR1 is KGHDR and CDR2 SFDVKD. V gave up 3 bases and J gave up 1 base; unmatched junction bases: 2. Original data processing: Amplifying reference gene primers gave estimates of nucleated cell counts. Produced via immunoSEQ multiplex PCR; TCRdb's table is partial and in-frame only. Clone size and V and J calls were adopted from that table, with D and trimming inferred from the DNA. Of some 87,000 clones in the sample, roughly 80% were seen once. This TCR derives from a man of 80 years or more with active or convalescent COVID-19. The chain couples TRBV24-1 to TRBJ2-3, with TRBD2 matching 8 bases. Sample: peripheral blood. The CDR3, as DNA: TGTGCCACCAGTGATACCGGGGGGGGCACAGATACGCAGTATTTT. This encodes CATSDTGGGTDTQYF.